Detailed here is one T cell receptor (beta chain). Its antigen has not been determined. Base qualities are not provided; no much larger clone lies one nucleotide away. Trimming takes 4 bases off V and 5 bases off J; junction bases not matched to a gene: 9. CDR1 and CDR2, per the germline V gene, are SGDLS and YYNGEE. The CDR3 holds 15 amino acids from the cysteine to the phenylalanine. Solely the CDR3 DNA is kept, with 45 bases framed from the first base. The immunoSEQ Assay, a bias-controlled multiplex PCR, was used to amplify TCRbeta CDR3 regions from genomic DNA. Under the source paper's analysis protocol: The number of nucleated cells in each sample was estimated from the amplification of reference gene primers within the assay. To quantify the absolute abundance of each unique TCRbeta CDR3 rearrangement, sequence reads were collapsed and filtered. For each sample, productive Simpson clonality was calculated as the square root of Simpson's diversity index over productive rearrangements. Drawn from immuneACCESS, this table holds only the in-frame rearrangements with V and J called that TCRdb kept. Clones are partly lost; checked studies trace under half to an unresolved V gene and leave the rest unexplained. V and J calls and clone size are those listed in that table; D and trimming were worked out from the DNA. Present in this sample are 200,000 to 250,000 clones, roughly 86% of which were seen just once. Jointly, the top ten make up 9.5% to 15% of the sample.

These data are taken from a study of blood T cell repertoires in COVID-19 (dated by TCRdb to the early 2020s). For the wider study: The collaborator samples originated in the United States, Italy and Spain and spanned the acute and convalescent phases of COVID-19. Where available, HLA class I and class II types were taken from metadata supplied by the sample provider and were not determined by assay-based typing. Deeply sampled blood TCRbeta repertoires from subjects exposed to, actively infected with, or recovered from COVID-19 were included in the dataset. The prospective study material was composed of cDNA or gDNA derived from T cells, B-cell-depleted T cells, or PBMCs. A freely available public database, intended as a resource for researchers studying the immune response to SARS-CoV-2, is where the repertoires were released. The samples were drawn from two sources: the first 160 participants of the ongoing ImmuneRACE study, and 1,200 or so subjects contributed by 6 global collaborators. Nearly every sample came with metadata listing a de-identified subject ID, COVID-19 status, age in years and sex. General findings and caveats noted by the study authors: Clinical and demographic metadata were provided uncurated, with the amount varying by source and participant.

The collaborating institutions used their own protocols to collect whole blood in K2EDTA tubes. For TCRbeta analysis, collaborators shipped samples in one of three forms: frozen whole blood, isolated PBMCs, or DNA extracted from either of those sample types. The V gene is TRBV9 and the J gene is TRBJ2-3; 8 junctional bases match TRBD1. The specimen was peripheral blood. The receptor was isolated from a woman between 40 and 50 years old with acute or convalescent COVID-19. Read as DNA, the sequence is TGTGCCAGCAGCTCCGCCGGGACAGGTGGAGATACGCAGTATTTT. Its protein is CASSSAGTGGDTQYF.